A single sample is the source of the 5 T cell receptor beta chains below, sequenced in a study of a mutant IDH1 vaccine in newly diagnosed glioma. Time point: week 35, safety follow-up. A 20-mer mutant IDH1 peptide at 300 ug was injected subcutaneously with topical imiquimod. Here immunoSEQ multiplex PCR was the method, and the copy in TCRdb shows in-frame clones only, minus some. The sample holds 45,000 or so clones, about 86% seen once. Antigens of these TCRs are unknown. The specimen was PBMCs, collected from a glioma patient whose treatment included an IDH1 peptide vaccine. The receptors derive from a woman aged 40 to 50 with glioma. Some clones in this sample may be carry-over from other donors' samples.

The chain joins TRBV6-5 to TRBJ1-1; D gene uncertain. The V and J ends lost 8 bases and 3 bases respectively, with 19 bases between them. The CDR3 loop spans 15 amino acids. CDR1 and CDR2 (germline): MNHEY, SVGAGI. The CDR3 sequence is CASRKVDFGDTEAFF. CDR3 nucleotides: TGTGCCAGCCGCAAGGTCGACTTCGGGGACACTGAAGCTTTCTTT.

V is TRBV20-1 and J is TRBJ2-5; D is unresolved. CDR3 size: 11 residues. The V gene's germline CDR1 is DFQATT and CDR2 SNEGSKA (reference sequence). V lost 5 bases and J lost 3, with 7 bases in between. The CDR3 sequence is CSAFGKETQYF. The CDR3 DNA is TGCAGTGCTTTCGGCAAAGAGACCCAGTACTTC.

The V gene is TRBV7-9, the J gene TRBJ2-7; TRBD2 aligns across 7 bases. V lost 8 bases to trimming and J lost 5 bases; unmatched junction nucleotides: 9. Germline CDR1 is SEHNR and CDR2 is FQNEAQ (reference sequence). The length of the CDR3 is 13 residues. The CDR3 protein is CASGGDLSNEQYF. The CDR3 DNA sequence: TGTGCCAGCGGGGGGGATCTCAGCAACGAGCAGTACTTC.

The CDR3 reads CSAAQGYEQYF. CDR3 nucleotide sequence: TGCAGTGCTGCACAGGGATACGAGCAGTACTTC. V and J are TRBV20-1 and TRBJ2-7; tentative D call: TRBD1 (6 bases). The germline V and J ends were trimmed by 5 bases and 4 bases, with 9 bases remaining between them. In germline, CDR1 is DFQATT, CDR2 SNEGSKA (reference sequence). The CDR3 spans 11 residues.

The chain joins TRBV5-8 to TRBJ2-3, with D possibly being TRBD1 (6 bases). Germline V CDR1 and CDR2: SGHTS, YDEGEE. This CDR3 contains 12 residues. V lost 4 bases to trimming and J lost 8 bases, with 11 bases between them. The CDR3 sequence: CASSLRGGTQYF. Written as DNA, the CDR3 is TGTGCCAGCAGCCTGCGAGGGGGTACGCAGTATTTT.